This paragraph reports one TCR beta chain. Its target is unknown. These data are taken from a study of long-term antiretroviral therapy in people with HIV. Study results and limitations: Blood draws took place between about 2003 and 2017 and possibly involved older ART regimens.

A v3.0 immunoSEQ assay was performed at survey level. Profiled with immunoSEQ multiplex PCR; TCRdb holds only in-frame clones, not every one. The data contain about 36,000 clones, 70% to 90% of them seen just once; the ten biggest clones take up 10% to 13%. V lost 5 bases and J 5 bases, leaving 13 bases between the germline ends. The CDR3 totals 13 residues. In germline, CDR1 is SGHTA, CDR2 FQGTGA. Sequenced here: unsorted PBMCs, sampled 2.2 years after starting antiretroviral therapy. The source is a man between 18 and 29 years old with HIV. The V and J genes are TRBV7-3 and TRBJ2-7, with D hard to call. CDR3 region: CASSPPGRHEQYF. DNA for the CDR3: TGTGCCAGCAGCCCCCCTGGTCGACACGAGCAGTACTTC.